The text below deals with one T cell receptor (beta chain). This record belongs to a study of control samples from healthy donors and cancer patients. Data came from immunoSEQ multiplex PCR; TCRdb stores just in-frame clones and leaves some out. The data hold 55,000 to 65,000 clones, with 70% to 90% observed a single time. The V and J ends lost 0 bases and 0 bases, in that order; junction bases with no gene match: 2. This CDR3 has 16 residues. Germline V gives CDR1 SGHDT, CDR2 YYEEEE. The sequence derives from a woman aged 55 to 70 with lung cancer. The sample consisted of PBMCs. The chain recombines TRBV5-6 with TRBJ2-1; 8 bases are shared with TRBD2. CDR3: CASSLELAASYNEQFF. CDR3 nucleotides: TGTGCCAGCAGCTTGGAACTAGCGGCCTCCTACAATGAGCAGTTCTTC.